The 16 T cell receptor beta chains given below trace back to one sample, sequenced in a study of Ad26.COV2.S vaccination and SARS-CoV-2 variants. Treatment here: some 20 received Ad26.COV2.S at low or high dose, single or two shots; 5 received placebo; per-sample allocation not given. Collection of the samples took place on day 63 after the first injection of vaccine or placebo. Only in-frame clones appear in the TCRdb table, and some are missing; sequencing was by immunoSEQ multiplex PCR. Among 320,000 or so clones listed, about nine tenths were seen once. The sequencing here drew on peripheral blood, taken in a trial of Ad26.COV2.S vaccine versus placebo. These receptors all come from a person aged 18 to 59 who received the Ad26.COV2.S COVID-19 vaccine or a placebo.

The gene calls are TRBV3-1 (or the pseudogene TRBV3-2) and TRBJ2-5; D is perhaps TRBD2 (5 bases). CDR1 LGHDT and CDR2 YNNKEL come from the germline V gene (reference sequence). The CDR3 sequence is 14 residues long. Trimming took off 2 bases at V and 3 bases at J, with 10 bases between the two ends. This chain's CDR3 is CASSQPGVEETQYF. CDR3 bases: TGTGCCAGCAGCCAACCCGGGGTGGAAGAGACCCAGTACTTC.

In its sample, this clone was seen a few times. The chain couples TRBV15 to TRBJ1-6; a possible D gene is TRBD1 (5 bases). The CDR3 is 15 amino acids. The germline V and J ends were trimmed by 5 bases and 14 bases, with 22 bases remaining between them. Germline CDR1 LNHNV, CDR2 YYDKDF (reference sequence). CDR3 residues: CATSPGGSPSSALHF. The DNA of the CDR3 is TGTGCCACCAGCCCGGGGGGGTCCCCCAGTTCGGCCCTCCACTTT.

The chain combines TRBV25-1 with TRBJ2-7; TRBD2 matches 10 bases. This CDR3 spans 14 amino acids. The V and J ends lost 4 bases and 7 bases, in that order; junction bases with no gene match: 7. Germline CDR1 MGHDK, CDR2 SYGVNS. In DNA, the CDR3 is TGTGCCAGCAGTGTAGCGGGGGGCCCCACAGAGCAGTACTTC. Residues: CASSVAGGPTEQYF.

CDR3 in DNA: TGTGCCAGCTCACCCGGGGGGGCGAGTTACAATGAGCAGTTCTTC. The encoded protein is CASSPGGASYNEQFF. J is TRBJ2-1 and V is TRBV18; 8 bases line up with TRBD2. The V gene end was trimmed by 3 bases and the J gene end by 4 bases; junction bases not matched to a gene: 5. There are 15 residues in the CDR3. Germline CDR1 reads KGHSH; CDR2 reads LQKENI.

The chain employs TRBV5-4 and TRBJ2-3; TRBD2 aligns across 10 bases. Germline V CDR1 and CDR2: SGHNT, YYREEE (reference sequence). This CDR3 comprises 17 residues. J lost 1 base, V lost 4 bases, and 9 bases had no gene match. The CDR3 here is CASSLTSGKGGTDTQYF. The CDR3 DNA reads TGTGCCAGCAGCCTAACTAGCGGGAAGGGGGGCACAGATACGCAGTATTTT.

J is TRBJ1-2 and V is TRBV28; possible D gene TRBD1, 6 bases. The CDR3 is 15 amino acids. The germline V and J ends were trimmed by 6 bases and 4 bases, with 18 bases remaining between them. CDR1 and CDR2 (germline): MDHEN, SYDVKM. The CDR3 nucleotides are TGTGCCAGCAGCCCCTTAGGACAGCTCTTCTATGGCTACACCTTC. Its protein is CASSPLGQLFYGYTF.

This sequence joins TRBV29-1 and TRBJ2-1, with TRBD2 matching over 10 bases. CDR3 length equals 11 residues. Germline V CDR1 and CDR2: SQVTM, ANQGSEA. V shed 7 bases, J shed 14 bases, and the junction held 8 bases outside the gene matches. The CDR3 coding sequence is TGCAGCGCCAAAGCGGGGGGGAGGGAGTTCTTC. This gives the protein CSAKAGGREFF.

The V gene is TRBV14, the J gene TRBJ1-2; D gene uncertain. Trimming took 9 bases from V and 3 from J, leaving 17 bases between them. This CDR3 spans 14 amino acids. Germline V gives CDR1 SGHDN, CDR2 FVKESK. CDR3 residues: CARKRTGNYYGYTF. The CDR3 DNA reads as TGTGCCAGGAAAAGGACGGGGAATTACTATGGCTACACCTTC.

V is TRBV7-6 and J is TRBJ1-2, with a possible D match to TRBD1 (6 bases). This CDR3 comprises 14 residues. V was pared by 1 base and J by 4 bases, with 10 bases between. Per the germline V gene, CDR1 is SGHVS and CDR2 is FNYEAQ. The CDR3: CASSLDGTPYGYTF. CDR3 bases: TGTGCCAGCAGCTTAGACGGGACACCCTATGGCTACACCTTC.

V is TRBV11-2 and J is TRBJ2-5; 11 bases map to TRBD2. The CDR3 runs to 17 residues. V lost 1 base to trimming and J lost 2 bases; unmatched junction nucleotides: 6. CDR1 is SGHAT and CDR2 is FQNNGV in the germline V gene. CDR3 nucleotides: TGTGCCAGCAGCTTAGTTTTTAGCGGGGGGGAACAAGAGACCCAGTACTTC. It encodes CASSLVFSGGEQETQYF. Complete variable domain (other parts from reference TRBV11-2 and TRBJ2-5): EAGVAQSPRYKIIEKRQSVAFWCNPISGHATLYWYQQILGQGPKLLIQFQNNGVVDDSQLPKDRFSAERLKGVDSTLKIQPAKLEDSAVYLCASSLVFSGGEQETQYFGPGTRLLVL.

V gene TRBV5-6 combines with J gene TRBJ2-3; D may be TRBD1 (6 bases). Germline V gene data show CDR1 as SGHDT and CDR2 as YYEEEE. The V and J ends lost 3 bases and 0 bases respectively, with 14 bases between them. The CDR3 is made up of 16 amino acids. CDR3 amino acids: CASSYKQGRSTDTQYF. CDR3 bases: TGTGCCAGCAGCTACAAACAGGGAAGGAGCACAGATACGCAGTATTTT.

The sample holds one count of this clone. The V call is TRBV3-1 (or the pseudogene TRBV3-2), the J call TRBJ2-3; perhaps TRBD2 as D (6 bases). Looked up from germline, CDR1 is LGHDT and CDR2 is YNNKEL (reference sequence). This CDR3 has 16 amino acids. V lost 3 bases, J lost 4 bases, and 17 bases lay in between. DNA for the CDR3: TGTGCCAGCAGCCAGGGGGGAAGCGCCCGTTCAGATACGCAGTATTTT. Its protein is CASSQGGSARSDTQYF.

The chain uses TRBV27 and TRBJ1-2; TRBD1 agrees at 7 bases. The V and J ends lost 0 bases and 3 bases, in that order; junction bases with no gene match: 1. CDR1 and CDR2 from the germline V gene are MNHEY and SMNVEV (reference sequence). The CDR3 totals 14 residues. The CDR3 bases are TGTGCCAGCAGTTTATCGCAGGGGGACTATGGCTACACCTTC. As protein: CASSLSQGDYGYTF.

The chain has TRBV11-2 and TRBJ2-1, with 7 positions matching TRBD1. The germline CDR1 and CDR2 sequences are SGHAT and FQNNGV. The CDR3 has 14 amino acids. J was trimmed by 2 bases and V by 5 bases; bases with no gene match: 3. For the CDR3, the DNA is TGTGCCAGCAGCCCCCAGGGGGCCTACAATGAGCAGTTCTTC. Translating it yields CASSPQGAYNEQFF. The complete variable domain, with remaining parts taken from reference TRBV11-2 and TRBJ2-1, reads EAGVAQSPRYKIIEKRQSVAFWCNPISGHATLYWYQQILGQGPKLLIQFQNNGVVDDSQLPKDRFSAERLKGVDSTLKIQPAKLEDSAVYLCASSPQGAYNEQFFGPGTRLTVL.

The chain links TRBV5-4 to TRBJ1-2; no clear D gene. This CDR3 contains 15 residues. The V gene lost 2 bases and the J gene lost 2 bases, with 13 bases spanning the gap. Germline V gene data show CDR1 as SGHNT and CDR2 as YYREEE (reference sequence). The CDR3 coding sequence is TGTGCCAGCAGCTTCGGGAGTCTGGGCAACTATGGCTACACCTTC. This sequence encodes CASSFGSLGNYGYTF.

Remarks on this clone: The identical CDR3 is also encoded by other nucleotide sequences in the sample. The J gene is TRBJ1-1, the V gene TRBV6-5, with unresolved D. CDR1 and CDR2 (germline): MNHEY, SVGAGI. This CDR3 region has 11 residues. V gave up 6 bases and J gave up 0 bases, with 2 bases separating them. In DNA, the CDR3 is TGTGCCAGCAGGTTGAACACTGAAGCTTTCTTT. Translation: CASRLNTEAFF.